Ten or more counts support the clone carrying this TCR beta chain. Its antigen is currently unknown. Total RNA amounting to around 530 ng was the source from which TCR beta cDNA was made with a constant-region primer. For TCR beta, libraries were produced by three nested multiplex PCR rounds using slightly modified ARM-PCR. Use of TRBV1-TRBV30 forward primers with a C-beta reverse primer characterized the first two PCR rounds, which lasted around 11 cycles each. TCRdb ran MiXCR on the multiplex PCR reads and lists one entry per CDR3 protein. The sample yields 100,000 to 150,000 distinct CDR3 sequences, 60% to 75% seen once. The study co-extracted DNA and RNA from about 20-30 mg of unsorted bulk tissue. Researchers took samples from five separate regions of each tumor. The record originates from a study of tumor-infiltrating lymphocytes in primary liver carcinoma. Study-level findings and limits: Tumor top-250-clone fractions significantly exceeded those of blood (p = 0.039).

The germline V and J ends were trimmed by 3 bases and 2 bases, with 15 bases remaining between them. Germline assignment: CDR1 GTSNPN and CDR2 SVGIG (reference sequence). This CDR3 is 15 amino acids long. Sequenced sample: liver tumor tissue from sampling region 3. Regarding subset: tumor region T3, left-lateral pole. The sequence was obtained from a woman aged 55-75 years with primary liver carcinoma and hepatitis B virus infection. The rearrangement uses TRBV30 and TRBJ2-3, with D possibly being TRBD2 (7 bases). CDR3 sequence (DNA): TGTGCCTGGAGGAGGGGGGGATACTACACAGATACGCAGTATTTT. Translated: CAWRRGGYYTDTQYF. Complete variable domain (other parts from reference TRBV30 and TRBJ2-3): SQTIHQWPATLVQPVGSPLSLECTVEGTSNPNLYWYRQAAGRGLQLLFYSVGIGQISSEVPQNLSASRPQDRQFILSSKKLLLSDSGFYLCAWRRGGYYTDTQYFGPGTRLTVL.